The source of this T cell receptor beta chain is a study of T cell changes during pregnancy in multiple sclerosis. The CDR3 covers 17 residues. The trim removed 2 bases at V and 4 bases at J, leaving 8 bases unmatched. CDR1 and CDR2 (germline): SGHVS, FQNEAQ. Generated by immunoSEQ multiplex PCR, the TCRdb table keeps only in-frame clones and is missing some. The sample lists 45,000 to 70,000 clones, approximately 90% occurring once. The chain is built from TRBV7-8 and TRBJ2-3; 11 positions match TRBD2. The sequencing used peripheral blood, collected in the third trimester of pregnancy. This TCR came from a female donor in good health, enrolled as a control in a pregnancy study. CDR3 region: CASSLRLAGGGADTQYF. The CDR3 region has the DNA TGTGCCAGCAGCTTACGGCTAGCGGGGGGAGGGGCAGATACGCAGTATTTT.